This TCR beta chain was obtained from a study of cytomegalovirus exposure and HLA in healthy donors. General study results and limits: Later analysis demonstrated an association between a missense DCLRE1C variant and TCR beta V- and J-gene trimming.

The germline V gene has CDR1 LNHDA and CDR2 SQIVND (reference sequence). V was pared by 6 bases and J by 2 bases, with 17 bases between. The length of the CDR3 is 15 residues. Comments on this clone: What it binds is unknown.

Primers: 60 Vbeta forward and 13 Jbeta reverse. Method: immunoSEQ multiplex PCR; TCRdb's copy keeps in-frame clones and lacks some. The table includes roughly 100,000 clones, over 65% detected once. The sequenced material came from PBMCs. The source of this sequence is a woman under 30 in good health and CMV-seropositive. The gene calls are TRBV19 and TRBJ2-7; perhaps TRBD1 as D (6 bases). The CDR3 here is CASSFGGQTTYEQYF. The CDR3 DNA sequence: TGTGCCAGTAGCTTCGGAGGACAGACCACCTACGAGCAGTACTTC.